This T cell receptor (beta chain) is from a study of Tregs in tolerant kidney transplant recipients. Overall study context: The nonmyeloablative bone marrow transplants came from related graft donors, with transient mixed chimerism. Broader study findings: Changing PCR primers prevented nucleotide comparison between some patients' samples.

CDR3 size: 15 residues. Germline V gene data show CDR1 as LNHNV and CDR2 as YYDKDF (reference sequence). V lost 2 bases and J 1 base, leaving 11 bases between the germline ends. Thawed PBMCs were FACS-sorted into unstimulated CD4+CD25+CD127- regulatory T cells, CD4+CD25- non-regulatory cells, CD4 and CD8 cells. In the case of this clone: Its antigen is not identified.

This table comes from immunoSEQ multiplex PCR, and its TCRdb copy is limited to in-frame clones, with some not included. The table has 100,000 to 130,000 clones, around 90% seen once. The chain links TRBV15 to TRBJ1-1, with D possibly TRBD1 on 6 matching bases. This TCR derives from a human donor who received a combined kidney and bone marrow transplant. This material consisted of CD4+ T cells from blood, taken before the transplant. The CDR3 DNA follows: TGTGCCACCAGCAGAAAGAGGACAGAGAACACTGAAGCTTTCTTT. Amino acid sequence: CATSRKRTENTEAFF.